These T cell receptor beta chains were read from a single sample in a study of shared clonotypes between healthy human individuals. The repertoire was sequenced with immunoSEQ multiplex PCR; TCRdb's copy has only in-frame clones and lacks some. This table has some 2.1 million clones, about 95% appearing once. Sequenced input: naive CD8+ T cells sorted from blood. These TCRs come from a man aged 18 to 35 in good health. CDR3s include the opening cysteine and the closing phenylalanine or tryptophan. Fields, in order: D gene, clone size, CDR3 length, V gene, J gene, CDR3 DNA, CDR3 protein. D genes are given only for firm matches. Clone size is stated in some rows and not others, as once, few, many or a class when expanded.

.	.	13	TRBV13	TRBJ2-4	TGTGCCAGCAGCCTAGGTGGTTGGGACATTCAGTACTTC	CASSLGGWDIQYF
TRBD1	.	20	TRBV10-2	TRBJ2-2	TGCGCCAGCAGTGGGGTCCTAGGACAGGGGATGCAACCGGACACCGGGGAGCTGTTTTTT	CASSGVLGQGMQPDTGELFF
.	few	15	TRBV4-1	TRBJ1-2	TGCGCCAGCAGCCAATCCGGGACTGGAGACTATGGCTACACCTTC	CASSQSGTGDYGYTF
.	.	13	TRBV18	TRBJ1-1	TGTGCCAGCTCACCGGGGGGGAACACTGAAGCTTTCTTT	CASSPGGNTEAFF
TRBD2	.	13	TRBV2	TRBJ2-7	TGTGCCAGCATGGGGGGACTATTCTACGAGCAGTACTTC	CASMGGLFYEQYF
TRBD2	.	12	TRBV9	TRBJ2-7	TGTGCCAGCAGCGGCAGGGAGGGCGAGCAGTACTTC	CASSGREGEQYF
TRBD2	.	15	TRBV5-5	TRBJ2-1	TGTGCCAGCAGCTTCACAAGCGGGAACTACAATGAGCAGTTCTTC	CASSFTSGNYNEQFF
.	.	15	TRBV11-3	TRBJ2-5	TGTGCCAGCAGCTTAGAGGGCAGCCACCAAGAGACCCAGTACTTC	CASSLEGSHQETQYF
TRBD1	.	16	TRBV10-1	TRBJ2-5	TGCGCCAGCAGTCCCCGGACAGGGACGGACCAAGAGACCCAGTACTTC	CASSPRTGTDQETQYF
.	once	13	TRBV4-1	TRBJ2-7	TGCGCCAGCAGCATTGGACCTCGCCACGAGCAGTACTTC	CASSIGPRHEQYF